These 21 T cell receptor beta chains originate from one sample sequenced in a study of blood T cell repertoires in COVID-19. Data came from immunoSEQ multiplex PCR; TCRdb stores just in-frame clones and leaves some out. The table has around 190,000 clones, about 85% seen once; the top ten hold approximately 8%. The sample consisted of peripheral blood. These receptors were taken from an older woman with acute or convalescent COVID-19.

CDR3 DNA: TGTGCCACCAGCCCAGCGACAGTACACTATGGCTACACCTTC. It is translated as CATSPATVHYGYTF. The rearrangement uses TRBV24-1 and TRBJ1-2, with D perhaps matching TRBD1 (5 bases). The length of the CDR3 is 14 residues. The V end was cut by 7 bases, the J end by 3 bases, with 14 bases between. Germline V gene data show CDR1 as KGHDR and CDR2 as SFDVKD.

The CDR3 bases are TGTGCCAGCAGTTTATCGAGGACAGTCCCCAGTGCTTTCTTT. Amino acid sequence: CASSLSRTVPSAFF. This chain joins TRBV27 and TRBJ1-1; TRBD1 might be the D (6 bases). CDR1 and CDR2 from the germline V gene are MNHEY and SMNVEV (reference sequence). Between the trimmed V and J ends, which lost 0 bases and 11 bases, there was a span of 16 bases. The CDR3 sequence is 14 residues long.

This clone was observed a few times. The chain employs TRBV19 and TRBJ2-5, with TRBD1 matching over 7 bases. This CDR3 is built from 17 residues. V shed 5 bases, J shed 3 bases, and the junction held 15 bases outside the gene matches. The germline gives CDR1 LNHDA, CDR2 SQIVND (reference sequence). CDR3 sequence reads: CASSVYAGTAIKETQYF. The DNA of the CDR3 is TGTGCCAGTAGTGTTTATGCCGGGACAGCGATTAAAGAGACCCAGTACTTC.

The rearrangement joins TRBV19 to TRBJ2-3; 7 bases line up with TRBD1. Trimming removed 1 base from V and 6 bases from J; junction bases left unmatched: 7. This CDR3 has 15 residues. Germline CDR1 reads LNHDA; CDR2 reads SQIVND (reference sequence). CDR3 amino acids: CASSIGTGTVDTQYF. CDR3 coding DNA: TGTGCCAGTAGTATAGGCACAGGGACAGTGGATACGCAGTATTTT.

This chain connects TRBV7-6 to TRBJ1-1; D is unresolved. The V gene lost 2 bases and the J gene lost 7 bases, with 11 bases spanning the gap. Germline V gene lookup returns CDR1 SGHVS and CDR2 FNYEAQ. The CDR3 length is 13 residues. This CDR3 is CASSLFGPLEAFF. The CDR3 DNA follows: TGTGCCAGCAGCTTATTTGGGCCGCTTGAAGCTTTCTTT.

This chain connects TRBV11-2 to TRBJ2-1; the match to TRBD2 covers 11 bases. The J segment lost 7 bases and the V segment lost 5 bases, leaving 7 bases of the junction unmatched. The germline V gene has CDR1 SGHAT and CDR2 FQNNGV. The CDR3 covers 15 residues. This CDR3 is CASSTPGTSGNEQFF. CDR3 coding DNA: TGTGCCAGCAGCACCCCCGGGACTAGCGGAAATGAGCAGTTCTTC.

This chain joins TRBV5-6 and TRBJ2-1; 9 bases line up with TRBD2. The V and J ends lost 0 bases and 12 bases, in that order; junction bases with no gene match: 7. The CDR3 has 14 amino acids. Looked up from germline, CDR1 is SGHDT and CDR2 is YYEEEE. CDR3 sequence: CASSLVLAGTGQFF. In DNA, the CDR3 is TGTGCCAGCAGCTTGGTCCTAGCGGGAACTGGGCAGTTCTTC.

This sequence joins TRBV28 and TRBJ2-7; TRBD2 matches 8 bases. Looked up from germline, CDR1 is MDHEN and CDR2 is SYDVKM. The CDR3 length is 14 residues. V trimming: 5 bases; J trimming: 3 bases; junction bases outside the gene matches: 6. The DNA of the CDR3 is TGTGCCAGCAGTCCCGCCGGGACTAGCTACGAGCAGTACTTC. Protein product: CASSPAGTSYEQYF.

The V gene is TRBV19, the J gene TRBJ1-1, with D possibly being TRBD1 (6 bases). The V end was cut by 7 bases, the J end by 5 bases, with 17 bases between. The CDR3 consists of 14 residues. Germline values: CDR1 LNHDA, CDR2 SQIVND (reference sequence). DNA of the CDR3: TGTGCCAGTACTTCCACTGGGGGCATTACTGAAGCTTTCTTT. Amino acid sequence: CASTSTGGITEAFF.

V is TRBV5-6 and J is TRBJ2-5; 8 positions match TRBD2. The V gene's germline CDR1 is SGHDT and CDR2 YYEEEE. V was pared by 4 bases and J by 3 bases, with 5 bases of the junction left unmatched. The CDR3 contains 14 residues. The CDR3 bases are TGTGCCAGCAGCCTGCGACTAGCGAAAGAGACCCAGTACTTC. Its translation: CASSLRLAKETQYF.

The chain joins TRBV19 to TRBJ2-3; 9 bases match TRBD1. This CDR3 spans 16 amino acids. With 5 bases clipped from V and 0 bases from J, the junction kept 6 bases outside the gene matches. Germline V gene data show CDR1 as LNHDA and CDR2 as SQIVND (reference sequence). The chain's CDR3 is CASSLFGTGSTDTQYF. CDR3 sequence (DNA): TGTGCCAGTAGTTTATTCGGGACAGGGAGCACAGATACGCAGTATTTT.

The chain uses TRBV3-1 (or the pseudogene TRBV3-2) and TRBJ1-1; D is uncertain. V lost 4 bases to trimming and J lost 11 bases, with 14 bases between them. Germline V lookup: CDR1 LGHDT, CDR2 YNNKEL (reference sequence). The CDR3 length is 12 residues. The chain's CDR3 is CASSRGPTHAFF. The CDR3 region has the DNA TGTGCCAGCAGCCGAGGCCCCACACATGCTTTCTTT.

The chain carries TRBV28 and TRBJ2-3, with a possible D match to TRBD2 (6 bases). The CDR3 covers 14 residues. CDR1 and CDR2 (germline): MDHEN, SYDVKM. V lost 6 bases to trimming and J lost 6 bases, with 16 bases between them. CDR3 sequence (DNA): TGTGCCAGCAGGGGAGGACTACCGACGGATACGCAGTATTTT. Translating it yields CASRGGLPTDTQYF. The whole variable domain, filled in from reference TRBV28 and TRBJ2-3, reads DVKVTQSSRYLVKRTGEKVFLECVQDMDHENMFWYRQDPGLGLRLIYFSYDVKMKEKGDIPEGYSVSREKKERFSLILESASTNQTSMYLCASRGGLPTDTQYFGPGTRLTVL.

The chain employs TRBV7-9 and TRBJ1-3, with TRBD1 identical over 8 bases. Unmatched junction bases numbered 8, after V lost 6 bases and J lost 4 bases. Germline CDR1 reads SEHNR; CDR2 reads FQNEAQ (reference sequence). The CDR3 runs 15 residues. Here the CDR3 DNA reads TGTGCCAGCAGAGGACAGGGAGGTTCAGGAAACACCATATATTTT. This gives the protein CASRGQGGSGNTIYF.

J is TRBJ1-2 and V is TRBV5-1, with D perhaps TRBD1 (6 bases). From germline, CDR1 is SGHRS and CDR2 YFSETQ. Between the trimmed V and J ends, which lost 0 bases and 5 bases, there was a span of 14 bases. CDR3 length equals 15 residues. DNA for the CDR3: TGCGCCAGCAGCTTGGCAGGGGTTCCCCTTTATGGCTACACCTTC. This translates into CASSLAGVPLYGYTF.

The rearrangement joins TRBV10-1 to TRBJ2-2, with D possibly matching TRBD2 (7 bases). Looked up from germline, CDR1 is WNHNN and CDR2 is SYGVQD (reference sequence). CDR3 size: 14 residues. Trimming removed 4 bases at V and 4 bases at J, with 10 bases between. The CDR3 coding sequence is TGCGCCAGCAGTGTAGGGGGGGGCACCGGGGAGCTGTTTTTT. Protein: CASSVGGGTGELFF.

This clone was seen at least ten times. V usage is TRBV30 and J usage is TRBJ1-1; D possibly corresponds to TRBD1 (6 bases). The CDR3 loop spans 10 amino acids. Germline CDR1 reads GTSNPN; CDR2 reads SVGIG (reference sequence). The ends were cut back, 7 bases at V and 5 bases at J, with 8 bases in the middle. The CDR3 sequence: CAFRGTEAFF. In DNA form, the CDR3 reads TGTGCCTTCAGGGGAACTGAAGCTTTCTTT.

A single count supports this clone. The chain combines TRBV10-3 with TRBJ1-1; no definite D call. The V gene lost 4 bases and the J gene lost 1 base, with 13 bases spanning the gap. Germline values: CDR1 ENHRY, CDR2 SYGVKD. The CDR3 totals 15 residues. CDR3 amino acids: CAISAGGLGNTEAFF. DNA of the CDR3: TGTGCCATCAGTGCGGGCGGGCTTGGGAACACTGAAGCTTTCTTT.

The chain joins TRBV7-6 to TRBJ2-2; TRBD1 aligns across 8 bases. Trimming at V came to 1 base and at J to 7 bases, leaving 5 bases not matched to a gene. The length of the CDR3 is 15 residues. The V gene's germline CDR1 is SGHVS and CDR2 FNYEAQ. CDR3 loop: CASSLGGQAGGELFF. The CDR3 nucleotides are TGTGCCAGCAGCTTAGGGGGACAGGCAGGCGGGGAGCTGTTTTTT.

This clone was picked up a small number of times. This chain connects TRBV27 to TRBJ2-1; TRBD1 might be the D (6 bases). Trimming took off 2 bases at V and 6 bases at J, with 17 bases between the two ends. CDR1 MNHEY and CDR2 SMNVEV come from the germline V gene (reference sequence). This CDR3 is built from 16 residues. CDR3 amino acids: CASSLNRAGWRNEQFF. CDR3 DNA: TGTGCCAGCAGTTTAAACAGGGCAGGGTGGCGCAATGAGCAGTTCTTC.

DNA of the CDR3: TGCAGCGCTGGAGAGCGCGGGATAGTATACAATGAGCAGTTCTTC. It is translated as CSAGERGIVYNEQFF. V gene TRBV29-1 combines with J gene TRBJ2-1; the D gene is possibly TRBD2 (6 bases). The CDR3 length is 15 residues. CDR1 is SQVTM, CDR2 ANQGSEA, per germline. V gave up 7 bases and J gave up 4 bases, with 20 bases separating them.